This T cell receptor (beta chain) was captured by sequencing in a study of siplizumab effects on memory and regulatory T cells (dated by TCRdb to between 2019 and 2020). In terms of the full investigation: The effect of the anti-CD2 antibody siplizumab on alloreactive T-cell subsets was examined in allogeneic mixed lymphocyte reactions constructed from human PBMCs.

Study-wide findings and limitations: The suppressive function of proliferating Tregs from siplizumab cultures was not functionally confirmed. Because sequences at frequencies below about 10^-5 were poorly captured, only a minor fraction of alloreactive clones could be mapped back to unstimulated subsets. Compared with memory T cells, unstimulated naive T cells appeared more diverse, and naive cells seemed to make a substantial contribution to the alloresponse. A naive or memory phenotype could not be assigned to roughly 80-97% of proliferating CD4+ or CD8+ clones. The cumulative frequency of alloreactive sequences traceable to unstimulated CD4+ memory T cells was significantly reduced by siplizumab. Among mappable alloreactive CD4+ clones, the Treg-derived fraction averaged about 75% with siplizumab versus 26.9% in control reactions.

In three donor pairs, further sequencing was done on unstimulated CD8+ naive, CD4+ memory, CD8+ TEMRA, CD4+ naive and CD8+ effector memory subsets. TCRbeta CDR3 sequencing was performed on sorted unstimulated T cells and on proliferating T cells recovered from mixed lymphocyte reactions. Fresh whole blood from ten HLA-typed healthy donors served as the source for isolating PBMCs. About this clone itself: Its antigen is not yet known. The sample holds no much larger clone one base away, and base qualities are not on file.

Library preparation used the immunoSEQ multiplex PCR assay. Around 94,000 TCR templates per sample were assayed on the deep sequencing platform. Genomic DNA extracted from sorted T cells was used for TCRbeta CDR3 sequencing. Under the source paper's analysis protocol: The R programming language was used for clonal analysis of the TCRbeta CDR3 data. Comparing unstimulated samples against CFSE-low samples taken after the reaction was how alloreactive CD4+ and CD8+ clones were defined. By matching sequences to the repertoires of sorted unstimulated Treg and non-Treg cells, each alloreactive CD4+ clone was assigned a regulatory or non-regulatory origin. Entries here come from immuneACCESS through TCRdb and include only in-frame sequences with V and J called. Some clones fail to appear in such tables; in the studies checked, an unresolved V gene covers under half of the shortfall, and the cause of the remainder is unknown. Clonal size and the V and J genes are those of that table, whereas D and trimming came from the DNA. This sample lists tens of thousands of clones; 95% to 98% were detected once. About 0.1% of the sample rests with the top ten.

Taken from cysteine to phenylalanine, the CDR3 has 12 residues. Only CDR3 DNA is held: 36 bases, read in frame from base 1. V loses 5 bases of germline sequence and J loses 2 bases, and the interval between the two ends is 7 bases. For CDR1 and CDR2, the germline V gene (reference sequence) lists MNHEY and SMNVEV. The chain was built from TRBV27 and TRBJ2-7; the D gene is not confidently resolved. This receptor was identified in a human donor in good health. Sequenced: naive CD8+ T cells sorted from blood. The cell subset or site label on this specimen signifies: unstimulated naive T cells. The bases read TGTGCCAGCAGTAACGGTCCCTACGAGCAGTACTTC. This codes for CASSNGPYEQYF.